This T cell receptor (beta chain) stems from a study of cytomegalovirus exposure and HLA in healthy donors. The primer mix had 60 Vbeta and 13 Jbeta primers. The method was immunoSEQ multiplex PCR; TCRdb's version includes in-frame clones alone and lacks a portion of them. The table has approximately 150,000 clones, around four fifths seen once. Worth noting for this clone: Its specificity is unknown. Since the CDR3 does not end with the conserved phenylalanine or tryptophan, this likely comes from a read error.

Regarding the study as a whole: The study labeled 164 TCR beta chains cytomegalovirus-associated.

The V and J ends lost 8 bases and 4 bases, in that order; junction bases with no gene match: 2. Germline loops: CDR1 SQVTM, CDR2 ANQGSEA. This CDR3 contains 12 residues. The receptor was derived from a man aged 18 to 29 in good health and CMV-seropositive. The sample was PBMCs. The V and J genes are TRBV29-1 and TRBJ1-6, with 7 bases matching TRBD1. CDR3 residues: CSPGQYNSPLHL. The CDR3 nucleotides read TGCAGCCCGGGACAGTATAATTCACCCCTCCACCTT.